The next 26 T cell receptor beta chains were all read from a single sample in a study of blood T cell repertoires in COVID-19. The method was immunoSEQ multiplex PCR; TCRdb's version includes in-frame clones alone and lacks a portion of them. The repertoire holds fewer than 85,000 clones, with almost 85% as singletons. Source material: peripheral blood. These receptor sequences come from a human donor in a cohort sampled during active COVID-19.

The V and J genes are TRBV10-3 and TRBJ1-5, with 7 bases matching TRBD1. V shed 7 bases and J 7 bases; nucleotides not matched to a gene: 10. The CDR3 length is 14 residues. Germline loops: CDR1 ENHRY, CDR2 SYGVKD. Written as DNA, the CDR3 is TGTGCCATCAACGAAACAGGGGTCGGCCAGCCCCAGCATTTT. This sequence encodes CAINETGVGQPQHF.

Worth noting for this clone: Different DNA sequences within this sample yield the same CDR3. This rearrangement joins TRBV4-1 to TRBJ2-7; maybe TRBD2 (6 bases). Germline V gene lookup returns CDR1 MGHRA and CDR2 YSYEKL. The CDR3 is made up of 13 amino acids. V was cut by 4 bases and J by 2 bases, with 9 bases left in between. The DNA of the CDR3 is TGCGCCAGCAGCCGAGGAGGGACCTACGAGCAGTACTTC. This sequence encodes CASSRGGTYEQYF.

The chain joins TRBV9 to TRBJ2-7; 7 bases fit TRBD2. Germline V gene data show CDR1 as SGDLS and CDR2 as YYNGEE. This CDR3 has 15 residues. The trim removed 0 bases at V and 2 bases at J, leaving 5 bases unmatched. The CDR3 loop reads CASSVDPSGTYEQYF. For the CDR3, the DNA is TGTGCCAGCAGCGTAGATCCTAGCGGTACCTACGAGCAGTACTTC.

The gene calls are TRBV15 and TRBJ1-5; 10 positions match TRBD1. This CDR3 contains 17 residues. V trimming: 0 bases; J trimming: 5 bases; junction bases outside the gene matches: 7. Germline-derived CDR1 and CDR2 are LNHNV and YYDKDF (reference sequence). CDR3 bases: TGTGCCACCAGCAGAGATGCGCGACAGGGGGCGCATCAGCCCCAGCATTTT. Translating it yields CATSRDARQGAHQPQHF.

This sequence joins TRBV19 and TRBJ2-7; 12 bases align to TRBD2. Germline assignment: CDR1 LNHDA and CDR2 SQIVND (reference sequence). There are 13 residues in the CDR3. After removal of 10 bases from V and 9 bases from J, the junction contained 10 bases not matched to a gene. The CDR3 loop reads CATSGTSGHSQYF. The CDR3 bases are TGTGCCACCTCCGGGACTAGCGGGCATTCGCAGTACTTC.

This sequence joins TRBV6-5 and TRBJ2-3, with 8 bases that match TRBD2. Germline loops: CDR1 MNHEY, CDR2 SVGAGI. With V trimmed by 2 bases and J by 1 base, 5 bases remained unmatched. The CDR3 sequence is 16 residues long. CDR3 residues: CASSYPTSGGTDTQYF. The CDR3 DNA sequence: TGTGCCAGCAGTTACCCCACTAGCGGCGGCACAGATACGCAGTATTTT.

The chain joins TRBV7-9 to TRBJ2-3; 15 nucleotides match TRBD2. This CDR3 contains 17 residues. Trimming took 3 bases from V and 5 from J; bases not matched to a gene: 6. In germline, CDR1 is SEHNR, CDR2 FQNEAQ (reference sequence). CDR3 nucleotide sequence: TGTGCCAGCAGCTTTGGACTAGCGGGGGGGCGTATAGATACGCAGTATTTT. Amino acids: CASSFGLAGGRIDTQYF.

The chain employs TRBV5-1 and TRBJ1-2; 9 bases line up with TRBD1. V dropped 2 bases and J dropped 4; count of bases not matched to a gene: 9. The CDR3 covers 16 residues. Germline V CDR1 and CDR2: SGHRS, YFSETQ. CDR3 in amino acids: CASSLSPGTGSYGYTF. In nucleotides, the CDR3 is TGCGCCAGCAGCTTAAGTCCCGGGACAGGGTCCTATGGCTACACCTTC. The full variable domain, in which reference TRBV5-1 and TRBJ1-2 provide the parts outside the CDR3, is KAGVTQTPRYLIKTRGQQVTLSCSPISGHRSVSWYQQTPGQGLQFLFEYFSETQRNKGNFPGRFSGRQFSNSRSEMNVSTLELGDSALYLCASSLSPGTGSYGYTFGSGTRLTVV.

J is TRBJ1-2 and V is TRBV28; D is possibly TRBD1 (5 bases). This CDR3 has 14 residues. Per germline, CDR1 MDHEN and CDR2 SYDVKM. The V end lost 5 bases, the J end lost 8 bases, and 18 bases lay between the germline ends. The CDR3 loop is CASSGREGRGGYTF. CDR3 bases: TGTGCCAGCAGTGGCAGGGAGGGGCGCGGGGGCTACACCTTC.

The chain couples TRBV28 to TRBJ1-2, with 8 bases that match TRBD1. Losses at the gene ends were 5 bases for V and 7 bases for J; bases not matched to a gene: 9. This CDR3 region has 14 residues. Germline CDR1 MDHEN, CDR2 SYDVKM. DNA for the CDR3: TGTGCCAGCAGTCTACCCAGACAGGGGAGTGGCTACACCTTC. Its translation: CASSLPRQGSGYTF.

This chain uses TRBV5-8 with TRBJ2-2, with 9 nucleotides matching TRBD1. Per the germline V gene, CDR1 is SGHTS and CDR2 is YDEGEE. The CDR3 contains 17 residues. V lost 7 bases and J lost 11; bases outside the gene matches: 21. In DNA form, the CDR3 reads TGTGCCAGCCCGGCCCAGGACAGGGGTCTTCCGAAGGAAGAGCTGTTTTTT. Translated, it gives CASPAQDRGLPKEELFF.

In DNA form, the CDR3 reads TGTGCCAGTAGTACCCTGGAGGGGCGGAAGCAGCCCCAGCATTTT. This sequence encodes CASSTLEGRKQPQHF. This chain connects TRBV19 to TRBJ1-5, with a tentative D call TRBD1 (5 bases). Looked up from germline, CDR1 is LNHDA and CDR2 is SQIVND (reference sequence). The CDR3 covers 15 residues. V dropped 4 bases and J dropped 7 bases, with 17 bases sitting between them.

This clone occurred a few times. The chain has TRBV7-2 and TRBJ2-2, with a weak D call TRBD1 (5 bases). The CDR3 extends over 14 amino acids. CDR1 and CDR2 (germline): SGHTA, FQGNSA. The V end lost 5 bases, the J end lost 4 bases, and 11 bases lay between the germline ends. CDR3 sequence reads: CASSAGQTTGELFF. In nucleotides, the CDR3 is TGTGCCAGCAGCGCTGGACAAACCACCGGGGAGCTGTTTTTT.

This clone came up once. This sequence joins TRBV19 and TRBJ1-2, with TRBD1 as a possible D gene (6 bases). V lost 0 bases and J 4 bases, leaving 21 bases between the germline ends. From germline, CDR1 is LNHDA and CDR2 SQIVND (reference sequence). This CDR3 region has 18 residues. As DNA, the CDR3 is TGTGCCAGTAGTATAGATCTCGGACTCGGGGGGCGCGGCTATGGCTACACCTTC. It codes for CASSIDLGLGGRGYGYTF. Full variable domain (remainder filled in from reference TRBV19 and TRBJ1-2): DGGITQSPKYLFRKEGQNVTLSCEQNLNHDAMYWYRQDPGQGLRLIYYSQIVNDFQKGDIAEGYSVSREKKESFPLTVTSAQKNPTAFYLCASSIDLGLGGRGYGYTFGSGTRLTVV.

The count of this clone is one. The chain couples TRBV19 to TRBJ2-2; 9 positions match TRBD1. Per the germline V gene, CDR1 is LNHDA and CDR2 is SQIVND (reference sequence). Trimming removed 4 bases from V and 6 bases from J; junction bases left unmatched: 3. There are 14 residues in the CDR3. CDR3 in DNA: TGTGCCAGTAGTAGGACAGGGGATTCCGGGGAGCTGTTTTTT. As protein: CASSRTGDSGELFF.

This sequence joins TRBV5-1 and TRBJ2-1; 11 bases map to TRBD2. The V segment lost 4 bases and the J segment 5 bases; nucleotides outside the gene matches: 8. This CDR3 is built from 16 residues. Germline CDR1 reads SGHRS; CDR2 reads YFSETQ. The CDR3 bases are TGCGCCAGCAGCACGGGACTAGCGGAATATGACAATGAGCAGTTCTTC. Residues: CASSTGLAEYDNEQFF. The whole variable domain, filled in from reference TRBV5-1 and TRBJ2-1, reads KAGVTQTPRYLIKTRGQQVTLSCSPISGHRSVSWYQQTPGQGLQFLFEYFSETQRNKGNFPGRFSGRQFSNSRSEMNVSTLELGDSALYLCASSTGLAEYDNEQFFGPGTRLTVL.

The chain has TRBV2 and TRBJ2-7; the D gene is possibly TRBD1 (6 bases). Looked up from germline, CDR1 is SNHLY and CDR2 is FYNNEI. The V and J ends lost 3 bases and 0 bases respectively, with 12 bases between them. The CDR3 sequence is 15 residues long. The CDR3 spells CASSERQASSYEQYF. The CDR3 nucleotides read TGTGCCAGCAGTGAGAGACAGGCTAGCTCCTACGAGCAGTACTTC.

The chain joins TRBV11-2 to TRBJ2-1; D uncertain. The CDR3 length is 15 residues. Trimming shortened V by 8 bases and J by 4 bases, and 18 bases separated the two germline ends. CDR1 and CDR2 from the germline V gene are SGHAT and FQNNGV. CDR3 region: CASGKERTFYNEQFF. Here the CDR3 DNA reads TGTGCCAGCGGCAAAGAGCGTACCTTTTACAATGAGCAGTTCTTC.

The CDR3 sequence is CASSRFGGFYEQYF. The CDR3 nucleotides read TGTGCCAGCAGCCGCTTTGGAGGGTTCTACGAGCAGTACTTC. The genes are TRBV6-2 or TRBV6-3 and TRBJ2-7; D possibly corresponds to TRBD2 (6 bases). Germline assignment: CDR1 MNHEY and CDR2 SVGEGT. The CDR3 spans 14 residues. Trimming removed 6 bases at V and 3 bases at J, with 15 bases between.

This clone was recorded once. The V gene is TRBV9, the J gene TRBJ2-5; the match to TRBD1 covers 10 bases. This CDR3 has 14 residues. Germline V gene lookup returns CDR1 SGDLS and CDR2 YYNGEE. Trimming removed 7 bases from V and 1 base from J; junction bases left unmatched: 4. CDR3 loop: CASAGTGVQETQYF. CDR3 DNA sequence: TGTGCCAGCGCTGGGACAGGGGTCCAAGAGACCCAGTACTTC.

A single count supports this clone. The genes are TRBV28 and TRBJ2-4; TRBD2 might be the D (7 bases). CDR1 is MDHEN, CDR2 SYDVKM, per germline. The CDR3 has 14 amino acids. Trimming cost V 5 bases and J 4 bases, with 12 bases left between them. The CDR3 loop is CASSEGGEKNIQYF. Here the CDR3 DNA reads TGTGCCAGCAGTGAGGGGGGGGAAAAAAACATTCAGTACTTC.

V usage is TRBV3-1 (or the pseudogene TRBV3-2) and J usage is TRBJ2-3; 14 nucleotides match TRBD2. Germline CDR1 reads LGHDT; CDR2 reads YNNKEL (reference sequence). The J segment lost 13 bases and the V segment lost 4 bases, leaving 10 bases of the junction unmatched. The CDR3 runs 15 residues. CDR3 in amino acids: CASSRLAGGLPREYF. CDR3 coding DNA: TGTGCCAGCAGCCGACTAGCGGGGGGGCTACCACGGGAGTATTTT.

The chain has TRBV6-5 and TRBJ1-3, with D possibly matching TRBD1 (5 bases). CDR3 length: 13 amino acids. V shed 8 bases and J shed 2 bases, with 10 bases lying between them. Germline V lookup: CDR1 MNHEY, CDR2 SVGAGI. The chain's CDR3 is CASSWGAGNTIYF. For the CDR3, the DNA is TGTGCCAGCTCTTGGGGGGCTGGAAACACCATATATTTT.

The CDR3 DNA follows: TGTGCCACCAGTGGGACAGTTGGGGACCTTGGCTACACCTTC. Protein product: CATSGTVGDLGYTF. This chain uses TRBV24-1 with TRBJ1-2; D perhaps matches TRBD1 (6 bases). Germline V gene sequence: CDR1 KGHDR, CDR2 SFDVKD. V shed 5 bases and J shed 7 bases, with 16 bases lying between them. There are 14 residues in the CDR3.

The chain employs TRBV29-1 and TRBJ2-3; TRBD1 matches 7 bases. V gave up 2 bases and J gave up 0 bases; unmatched junction bases: 2. Germline V gene data show CDR1 as SQVTM and CDR2 as ANQGSEA. The CDR3 contains 14 residues. The CDR3 DNA follows: TGCAGCGTTGAAAGGGGGCCAAGCACAGATACGCAGTATTTT. Its translation is CSVERGPSTDTQYF.

A few counts support this clone. The CDR3 sequence is CASSSSLGQNTDTQYF. Written as DNA, the CDR3 is TGCGCCAGCAGCTCAAGCCTAGGACAGAACACAGATACGCAGTATTTT. The rearrangement links TRBV5-1 to TRBJ2-3; a possible D gene is TRBD1 (6 bases). Trimming took 3 bases from V and 2 from J, leaving 16 bases between them. CDR3 length: 16 amino acids. Germline V lookup: CDR1 SGHRS, CDR2 YFSETQ.